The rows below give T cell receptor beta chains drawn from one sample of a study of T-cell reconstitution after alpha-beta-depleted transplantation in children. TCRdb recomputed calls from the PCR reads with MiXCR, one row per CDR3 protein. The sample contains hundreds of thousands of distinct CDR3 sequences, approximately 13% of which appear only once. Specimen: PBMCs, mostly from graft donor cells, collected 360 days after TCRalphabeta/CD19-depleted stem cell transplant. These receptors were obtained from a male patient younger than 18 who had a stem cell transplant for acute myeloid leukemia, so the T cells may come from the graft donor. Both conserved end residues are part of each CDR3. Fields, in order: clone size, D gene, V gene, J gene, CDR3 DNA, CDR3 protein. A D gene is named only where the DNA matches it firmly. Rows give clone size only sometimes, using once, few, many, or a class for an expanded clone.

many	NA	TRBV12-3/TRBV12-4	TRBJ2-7	TGTGCCAGCAGCGGGTCCTCCTACGAGCAGTACTTC	CASSGSSYEQYF
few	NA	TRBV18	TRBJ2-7	TGTGCCAGCTCCCCAGGAGGGGGGCTGGACGAGCAGTACTTC	CASSPGGGLDEQYF
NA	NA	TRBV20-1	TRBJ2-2	TGCAGTGCTGGAATTCAGTCCGCGAACACCGGGGAGCTGTTTTTT	CSAGIQSANTGELFF
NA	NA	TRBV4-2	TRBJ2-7	TGTGCCAGCAGCTCGGCCGCTGACGAGCAGTACTTC	CASSSAADEQYF
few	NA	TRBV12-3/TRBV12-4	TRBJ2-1	TGTGCCAGCAGCCACATATCGAATGAGCAGTTCTTC	CASSHISNEQFF
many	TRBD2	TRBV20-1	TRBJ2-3	TGCAGTGCCGAGGGACTAGCAACAGATACGCAGTATTTT	CSAEGLATDTQYF
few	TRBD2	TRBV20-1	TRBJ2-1	TGCAGTGCTCCTCCCGGGACTAGCGCCTACAATGAGCAGTTCTTC	CSAPPGTSAYNEQFF
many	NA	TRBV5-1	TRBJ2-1	TGCGCCAGCAGCTTGGCCGCGGGGTGGTCCTACAATGAGCAGTTCTTC	CASSLAAGWSYNEQFF
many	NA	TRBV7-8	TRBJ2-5	TGTGCCAGCAGCTTAAGGCCGGGCCCAGAGACCCAGTACTTC	CASSLRPGPETQYF
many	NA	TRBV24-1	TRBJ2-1	TGTGCCACCAGTGATGTTGGGGGCGTCTACAATGAGCAGTTCTTC	CATSDVGGVYNEQFF
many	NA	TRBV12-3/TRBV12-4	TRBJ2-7	TGTGCCAGCAGTTTAGTAGACAGTAACTCCTACGAGCAGTACTTC	CASSLVDSNSYEQYF
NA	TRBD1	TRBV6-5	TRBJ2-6	TGTGCCAGCAGTTTGGGACAGGGACCTAGTTCTGGGGCCAACGTCCTGACTTTC	CASSLGQGPSSGANVLTF
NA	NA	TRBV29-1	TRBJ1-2	TGCAGCGTTGAATGGGGCGGCTATGGCTACACCTTC	CSVEWGGYGYTF
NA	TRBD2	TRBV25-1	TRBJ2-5	TGTGCCAGCAGTGCCTCTGGGGGTAGCGGGAGCGGGGCAGTCTGGGAGACCCAGTACTTC	CASSASGGSGSGAVWETQYF
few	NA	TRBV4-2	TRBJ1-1	TGTGCCAGCAGCCAAAGAACGGTCCTTATGAACACTGAAGCTTTCTTT	CASSQRTVLMNTEAFF
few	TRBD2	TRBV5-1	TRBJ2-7	TGCGCCAGCAGCTTGGAATTCCCTAGCGGCTACGAGCAGTACTTC	CASSLEFPSGYEQYF
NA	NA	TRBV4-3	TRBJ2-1	TGCGCCAGCAGCCAAGGTGGGGGCAGATCCTACAATGAGCAGTTCTTC	CASSQGGGRSYNEQFF
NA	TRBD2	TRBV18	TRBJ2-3	TGTGCCAGCTCATGGGCTGACTCGCCTAGCGGGGTCACAGATACGCAGTATTTT	CASSWADSPSGVTDTQYF
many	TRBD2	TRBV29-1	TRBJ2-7	TGCAGCGTTGAAGGAGGGGGACTAGCGGATCCCTACGAGCAGTACTTC	CSVEGGGLADPYEQYF
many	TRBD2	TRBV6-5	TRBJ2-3	TGTGCCAGCAGTTACTCAGTTTCTAGCGGGAGGGTGGATACGCAGTATTTT	CASSYSVSSGRVDTQYF
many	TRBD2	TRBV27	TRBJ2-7	TGTGCCAGCAGTCCTCCTAGGCTAGCGGGAACCTACGAGCAGTACTTC	CASSPPRLAGTYEQYF
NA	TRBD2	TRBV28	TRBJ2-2	TGTGCCAGCAGGACGTGGCGGGAGGGATCCACCGGGGAGCTGTTTTTT	CASRTWREGSTGELFF
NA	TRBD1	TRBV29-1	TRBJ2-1	TGCACCTCATGGGACAGGGTCAATGAGCAGTTCTTC	CTSWDRVNEQFF
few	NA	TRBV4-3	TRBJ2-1	TGCGCCAGCAACTCAATCGACCGGGTCTCCTACAATGAGCAGTTCTTC	CASNSIDRVSYNEQFF
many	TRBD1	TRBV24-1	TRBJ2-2	TGTGCCACCAGAGGGACAGGCGTGAACACCGGGGAGCTGTTTTTT	CATRGTGVNTGELFF
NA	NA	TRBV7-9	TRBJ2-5	TGTGCCAGCAGCCAAGCCCGGGGGTCTTATCTACAAGTGACCCAGTACTTC	CASSQARGSYLQVTQYF
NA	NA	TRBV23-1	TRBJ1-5	TGCGCCAGCAGTCATGGCCTACAGGGACAGCCCCAGCATTTT	CASSHGLQGQPQHF
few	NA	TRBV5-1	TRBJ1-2	TGCGCCAGCAGCTTGGAAGGGGTGGATGGCTACACCTTC	CASSLEGVDGYTF
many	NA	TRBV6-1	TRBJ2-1	TGTGCCAGCAGCTTCCAGGGACTTAGGGACAATGAGCAGTTCTTC	CASSFQGLRDNEQFF
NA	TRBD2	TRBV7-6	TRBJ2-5	TGTGCCAGCAGCCATCTCCTGGCGGGAGGCCCATTTCGTATGCTGGAGACCCAGTACTTC	CASSHLLAGGPFRMLETQYF
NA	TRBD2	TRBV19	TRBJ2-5	TGTGCCAGTAGTATGGGACTAGCGGAACGACAAGAGACCCAGTACTTC	CASSMGLAERQETQYF
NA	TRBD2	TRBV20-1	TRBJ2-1	TGCAGTGCTAGAGAGGGAGGCGGGAGCCCCAATGAGCAGTTCTTC	CSAREGGGSPNEQFF
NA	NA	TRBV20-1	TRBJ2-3	TGCAGTGCTGAGGCACGGAGTTGGGATACGCAGTATTTT	CSAEARSWDTQYF
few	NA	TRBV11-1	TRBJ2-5	TGTGCCAGCAGCCTCCACATGACCCAGTACTTC	CASSLHMTQYF